This TCR beta chain was found in a study of OX40 agonist ivuxolimab in advanced cancers. Overall study context: Ivuxolimab, which is an agonistic anti-OX40 (CD134) antibody, was administered to the patients. The study enrolled dose-escalation patients with hepatocellular carcinoma, melanoma, renal cell or head and neck cancer.

This CDR3 is built from 15 residues. The germline V gene has CDR1 LGHNA and CDR2 YNFKEQ. The V and J ends lost 1 base and 4 bases respectively, with 13 bases between them. Study-level results: Among some nonresponders, normalized T-cell clonal expansion was also low.

This clone was found a few times. Its target is not known. Sequencing used immunoSEQ multiplex PCR; TCRdb keeps in-frame clones, though not all of them. This sample has about 72,000 clones, with about four fifths found just once. J is TRBJ1-2 and V is TRBV4-2, with D perhaps matching TRBD1 (5 bases). Sample: CD4+ or CD8+ T cells sorted from blood, taken in a trial of the OX40 agonist ivuxolimab. This clonotype originated in an adult with an advanced solid tumor such as melanoma, head and neck, liver or kidney cancer. As DNA, the CDR3 is TGTGCCAGCAGCCAAGTGGGGGAGTCGGGCTATGGCTACACCTTC. This sequence encodes CASSQVGESGYGYTF.